The 14 T cell receptor beta chains below come from one sample, sequenced in a study of T cells after yellow fever vaccination. TCRdb called the 5' RACE reads again in MiXCR, with one record for every CDR3 protein. Among some 350,000 distinct CDR3 sequences listed, about 9.9% were seen once. This specimen consisted of PBMCs, obtained on the day of the first yellow fever vaccination. The receptor source for this set is a man in his late teens or twenties who received the YFV17D yellow fever vaccine.

The chain recombines TRBV27 with TRBJ2-4; D possibly corresponds to TRBD1 (5 bases). V shed 7 bases and J shed 8 bases, with 18 bases lying between them. The CDR3 runs 14 residues. Germline values: CDR1 MNHEY, CDR2 SMNVEV (reference sequence). The CDR3 DNA is TGTGCCAGCACCCCTTTGCAGGGCTCCGACATTCAGTACTTC. Translated, it gives CASTPLQGSDIQYF.

In this sample, this clonotype turned up a few times. The CDR3 DNA follows: TGTGCCAGCAGTTACTCTCCCCCGGCCCACTACGAGCAGTACTTC. Protein: CASSYSPPAHYEQYF. The chain combines TRBV6-2 or TRBV6-3 with TRBJ2-7, with D hard to call. CDR1 and CDR2 from the germline V gene are MNHEY and SVGEGT. This CDR3 is built from 15 residues. The V end was cut by 0 bases, the J end by 3 bases, with 12 bases between.

The V and J genes are TRBV27 and TRBJ1-4, with a possible D match to TRBD1 (5 bases). The CDR3 is 16 amino acids. The germline V gene encodes CDR1 MNHEY and CDR2 SMNVEV (reference sequence). The V and J ends lost 6 bases and 4 bases respectively, with 18 bases between them. The CDR3 spells CASRYTPQGLNEKLFF. CDR3 sequence (DNA): TGTGCCAGCAGGTACACACCCCAGGGACTTAATGAAAAACTGTTTTTT.

In its sample, this clonotype was seen a few times. The CDR3 sequence: CASSVPPDTQYF. CDR3 in DNA: TGTGCCAGCAGCGTTCCGCCAGATACGCAGTATTTT. This rearrangement joins TRBV5-4 to TRBJ2-3; no definite D call. CDR1 and CDR2 (germline): SGHNT, YYREEE (reference sequence). The CDR3 covers 12 residues. V was trimmed by 4 bases and J by 4 bases, leaving 7 bases between them.

The chain couples TRBV5-1 to TRBJ1-1; D call uncertain. V was shortened by 4 bases and J by 4 bases, with 11 bases between the two germline ends. The CDR3 is 13 amino acids. Per germline, CDR1 SGHRS and CDR2 YFSETQ. The chain's CDR3 is CASSREGSTEAFF. CDR3 in DNA: TGCGCCAGCAGCCGGGAAGGGAGCACTGAAGCTTTCTTT.

This clonotype was detected many times. The DNA of the CDR3 is TGTGCCAGCAGCCACTCCGGGCCGGACAACAATCAGCCCCAGCATTTT. Protein: CASSHSGPDNNQPQHF. This chain uses TRBV6-5 with TRBJ1-5, with D possibly being TRBD1 (5 bases). Germline loops: CDR1 MNHEY, CDR2 SVGAGI. CDR3 length: 16 amino acids. Trimming pared 6 bases from V and 3 bases from J, leaving 18 bases between.

The chain links TRBV7-3 to TRBJ2-7; D remains unclear. Germline CDR1 and CDR2: SGHTA and FQGTGA. The length of the CDR3 is 13 residues. Trimming cost V 4 bases and J 1 base, with 8 bases left between them. The CDR3 region is CASSSGPSYEQYV. CDR3 bases: TGTGCCAGCAGCTCAGGACCTTCCTACGAGCAGTACGTC.

V is TRBV7-3 and J is TRBJ2-2; weak D call: TRBD1 (6 bases). Germline values: CDR1 SGHTA, CDR2 FQGTGA. The CDR3 totals 15 residues. V shed 5 bases and J shed 4 bases, with 14 bases lying between them. The CDR3 DNA follows: TGTGCCAGCAGCCCAGGGATGACAGGCACCGGGGAGCTGTTTTTT. This codes for CASSPGMTGTGELFF.

In the case of this clonotype: A single base separates this from a much larger clone, so it may be a read error. This sequence joins TRBV12-3 or TRBV12-4 and TRBJ2-2; D is ambiguous. This CDR3 has 16 residues. The CDR3 loop is CASSLLSTSNAGELFF. CDR3 DNA: TGTGCCAGCAGTTTATTATCTACTTCGAACGCCGGGGAGCTGTTTTTT.

J is TRBJ2-7 and V is TRBV7-2; 9 nucleotides align to TRBD2. Losses at the gene ends were 3 bases for V and 1 base for J; bases not matched to a gene: 4. CDR1 and CDR2 (germline): SGHTA, FQGNSA. CDR3 length: 15 residues. CDR3 DNA: TGTGCCAGCAGCTTCGCAGCGGGGGGTTCCTACGAGCAGTACTTC. Protein sequence: CASSFAAGGSYEQYF.

J is TRBJ2-5 and V is TRBV24-1; D might be TRBD1 (6 bases). In germline, CDR1 is KGHDR, CDR2 SFDVKD. This CDR3 is built from 13 residues. V was clipped by 5 bases and J by 2 bases, with 8 bases between them. The CDR3 DNA follows: TGTGCCACCAGTGCTGACAGGCAAGAGACCCAGTACTTC. Protein: CATSADRQETQYF.

V is TRBV19 and J is TRBJ2-3; unclear D gene. There are 14 residues in the CDR3. Between the trimmed V and J ends, which lost 3 bases and 2 bases, there was a span of 9 bases. Germline CDR1 is LNHDA and CDR2 is SQIVND (reference sequence). DNA of the CDR3: TGTGCCAGTAGTATGTTGAATCCCACAGATACGCAGTATTTT. The encoded protein is CASSMLNPTDTQYF.

This clonotype was counted a few times. The chain carries TRBV28 and TRBJ2-6, with TRBD1 as a possible D gene (8 bases). V lost 9 bases, J lost 2 bases, and 14 bases lay in between. Germline CDR1 is MDHEN and CDR2 is SYDVKM. The CDR3 runs 15 residues. The CDR3 coding sequence is TGTGCCAGTATTACAGGGGGGGCTGGGGCCAACGTCCTGACTTTC. The encoded protein is CASITGGAGANVLTF.

This clonotype appeared many times. DNA of the CDR3: TGTGCCAGCAGTTTGTGGCGGGGAATGAACACTGAAGCTTTCTTT. As protein: CASSLWRGMNTEAFF. The V gene is TRBV12-3 or TRBV12-4, the J gene TRBJ1-1; no reliable D call. The CDR3 is 15 residues long. Trimming pared 3 bases from V and 0 bases from J, leaving 11 bases between.